Below, 18 T cell receptor beta chains from the same sample are listed, as sequenced in a study of blood T cells in healthy people across ages. A sample-barcoded 5' primer and a J-beta primer mix were used in a second PCR of about 7 to 12 cycles. One entry per CDR3 protein, called by TCRdb with MiXCR from the 5' RACE reads. There are about a million distinct CDR3 sequences in the sample; under 50% occur only once, and 13% lies in the top ten. Material: blood. The receptors stem from a young man in good health.

This rearrangement joins TRBV6-2 or TRBV6-3 to TRBJ2-5; TRBD1 is a possible D gene (5 bases). This CDR3 has 14 residues. V shed 6 bases and J shed 0 bases, with 11 bases lying between them. CDR1 MNHEY and CDR2 SVGEGT come from the germline V gene. The CDR3 DNA follows: TGTGCCAGCAGCACCACAGGAAACCAAGAGACCCAGTACTTC. Its translation: CASSTTGNQETQYF.

The V call is TRBV6-1, the J call TRBJ2-1; 10 bases are shared with TRBD2. The CDR3 contains 16 residues. Germline CDR1 and CDR2: MNHNS and SASEGT. V gave up 3 bases and J gave up 5 bases; unmatched junction bases: 7. As DNA, the CDR3 is TGTGCCAGCAGTGAGCCCCTAGCGGGGGCCAACAATGAGCAGTTCTTC. This sequence encodes CASSEPLAGANNEQFF.

The genes are TRBV7-2 and TRBJ2-7, with 8 bases lining up with TRBD1. With 1 base clipped from V and 6 bases from J, the junction kept 5 bases outside the gene matches. The CDR3 contains 14 residues. Germline V gives CDR1 SGHTA, CDR2 FQGNSA. The CDR3 bases are TGTGCCAGCAGCTTAGTTTCAGGGGGCACCGAGCAGTACTTC. Translating it yields CASSLVSGGTEQYF.

V usage is TRBV10-3 and J usage is TRBJ2-5, with D perhaps being TRBD1 or TRBD2 (6 bases each). Germline assignment: CDR1 ENHRY and CDR2 SYGVKD. This CDR3 region has 15 residues. Between the trimmed V and J ends, which lost 3 bases and 5 bases, there was a span of 16 bases. The CDR3, as DNA: TGTGCCATCAGTGACCCGACAGGAGGGTTGGAGACCCAGTACTTC. It encodes CAISDPTGGLETQYF.

This clonotype has a handful of counts. This chain uses TRBV28 with TRBJ1-2; D call uncertain. There are 13 residues in the CDR3. Trimming took off 5 bases at V and 8 bases at J, with 15 bases between the two ends. Per germline, CDR1 MDHEN and CDR2 SYDVKM. CDR3 sequence (DNA): TGTGCCAGCAGTGTGAGGGCAGCCTCAGGCTACACCTTC. As protein: CASSVRAASGYTF.

This clonotype has more than one count but fewer than ten. V gene TRBV6-5 combines with J gene TRBJ2-5; D unresolved. V lost 2 bases to trimming and J lost 3 bases, with 13 bases between them. The germline V gene encodes CDR1 MNHEY and CDR2 SVGAGI. The CDR3 runs 15 residues. CDR3 in DNA: TGTGCCAGCAGTTACCTGTCGAGCATGAAAGAGACCCAGTACTTC. This translates into CASSYLSSMKETQYF.

This clonotype has only a few counts. The rearrangement links TRBV6-1 to TRBJ2-7, with D unclear. The germline CDR1 and CDR2 sequences are MNHNS and SASEGT. CDR3 length: 13 residues. Between the trimmed V and J ends, which lost 2 bases and 5 bases, there was a span of 10 bases. The CDR3 here is CASSERWGDEQYF. CDR3 nucleotide sequence: TGTGCCAGCAGTGAACGCTGGGGTGACGAGCAGTACTTC.

This chain connects TRBV6-2 or TRBV6-3 to TRBJ2-1, with 10 bases lining up with TRBD1. The ends lost 6 bases at V and 7 bases at J; junction bases unmatched: 3. Germline CDR1 MNHEY, CDR2 SVGEGT. CDR3 length equals 13 residues. The CDR3: CASSGGQGNEQFF. CDR3 bases: TGTGCCAGCAGCGGGGGACAGGGGAATGAGCAGTTCTTC.

The chain joins TRBV30 to TRBJ1-5; maybe TRBD1 (5 bases). CDR1 is GTSNPN and CDR2 is SVGIG in the germline V gene (reference sequence). The CDR3 is made up of 13 amino acids. The CDR3 here is CAADQGGNQPQHF. In DNA, the CDR3 is TGTGCTGCAGACCAGGGAGGGAATCAGCCCCAGCATTTT.

This clonotype was seen a handful of times. The chain carries TRBV4-3 and TRBJ2-1; 12 bases are shared with TRBD2. Germline V gene sequence: CDR1 LGHNA, CDR2 YSLEER. Losses at the gene ends were 4 bases for V and 7 bases for J; bases not matched to a gene: 11. The CDR3 consists of 17 residues. The CDR3 region is CASSPKASGGAVNEQFF. For the CDR3, the DNA is TGCGCCAGCAGCCCAAAAGCTAGCGGGGGGGCCGTTAATGAGCAGTTCTTC.

There are a few counts of this clonotype. V usage is TRBV5-5 and J usage is TRBJ2-7; D may be TRBD1 (5 bases). Deletions cut 1 base from V and 6 bases from J, with 11 bases between. The CDR3 has 13 residues. Per germline, CDR1 SGHKS and CDR2 YYEKEE (reference sequence). The CDR3 nucleotides are TGTGCCAGCAGCTTGCTGACAGAAGGCGAGCAGTACTTC. Translation: CASSLLTEGEQYF. The full variable domain, its missing parts supplied by reference TRBV5-5 and TRBJ2-7, is DAGVTQSPTHLIKTRGQQVTLRCSPISGHKSVSWYQQVLGQGPQFIFQYYEKEERGRGNFPDRFSARQFPNYSSELNVNALLLGDSALYLCASSLLTEGEQYFGPGTRLTVT.

Details on this clonotype: The conserved closing phenylalanine or tryptophan is absent in this CDR3, likely reflecting a read error. The rearrangement links TRBV20-1 to TRBJ2-5; possibly TRBD1 for D (6 bases). Trimming removed 3 bases at V and 5 bases at J, with 19 bases between. The CDR3 is 15 residues long. Germline CDR1 DFQATT, CDR2 SNEGSKA (reference sequence). The CDR3 nucleotides are TGCAGTGCTAGTGTTGGGACACCCTCAGGGGAGACCCAGTACTCC. Translated: CSASVGTPSGETQYS.

To note about this clonotype: A much larger clone is a single base away; this may be a read error. CDR3 sequence: CASSSAFLGQDDEQYF. CDR3 DNA sequence: TGCGCCAGCAGCTCGGCCTTCTTGGGACAGGACGACGAGCAGTACTTC. The chain is built from TRBV4-1 and TRBJ2-7; 8 bases agree with TRBD1. Germline V gene sequence: CDR1 MGHRA, CDR2 YSYEKL. The length of the CDR3 is 16 residues. The J segment lost 5 bases and the V segment lost 5 bases, leaving 14 bases of the junction unmatched.

As for this clonotype: Sequence at one end of the junction differs from germline and may be a read error. The V call is TRBV6-6, the J call TRBJ1-2; 7 nucleotides line up with TRBD1. The CDR3 consists of 14 residues. The germline CDR1 and CDR2 sequences are MNHNY and SVGAGI (reference sequence). CDR3 coding DNA: TGTGCCAGCAGCAGCCCGGGACAGACCTATGACTACACCTTC. Translation gives CASSSPGQTYDYTF.

This clonotype was observed a handful of times. The rearrangement uses TRBV18 and TRBJ1-2, with D perhaps TRBD1 (5 bases). The germline V gene has CDR1 KGHSH and CDR2 LQKENI. V was shortened by 3 bases and J by 2 bases, with 10 bases between the two germline ends. This CDR3 has 14 amino acids. CDR3: CASSPQDRNYGYTF. The CDR3 nucleotides read TGTGCCAGCTCACCTCAAGACAGAAACTATGGCTACACCTTC.

This chain connects TRBV6-5 to TRBJ2-7; D is undetermined. The DNA matches TRBJ2-5 better at its end, which makes the J call doubtful. The germline gives CDR1 MNHEY, CDR2 SVGAGI. This CDR3 contains 13 residues. This CDR3 is CASSYVGTETQYF. CDR3 sequence (DNA): TGTGCCAGCAGTTACGTCGGAACCGAGACCCAGTACTTC.

This clonotype has just a few counts. This sequence joins TRBV27 and TRBJ2-1, with 12 bases identical to TRBD1. The CDR3 length is 16 residues. Germline CDR1 reads MNHEY; CDR2 reads SMNVEV (reference sequence). Unmatched junction bases numbered 7, after V lost 2 bases and J lost 8 bases. The CDR3 loop reads CASSLVGTGGLDEQFF. Written as DNA, the CDR3 is TGTGCCAGCAGTTTAGTTGGGACAGGGGGCCTCGATGAGCAGTTCTTC.

CDR3 sequence: CASSLTDITDTQYF. The CDR3, as DNA: TGCGCCAGCAGCTTGACTGATATCACAGATACGCAGTATTTT. The chain recombines TRBV5-1 with TRBJ2-3; D is unresolved. CDR3 length: 14 residues. From germline, CDR1 is SGHRS and CDR2 YFSETQ. V shed 1 base and J shed 2 bases, with 8 bases lying between them.